The following is a T cell receptor beta chain sequence with its context. Splitting the CD4+ cells yielded a CD45RA+ naive subset and a CD45RA-negative memory subset. These data are taken from a study of shared clonotypes between healthy human individuals. Clones were sequenced by immunoSEQ multiplex PCR, and TCRdb holds only the in-frame ones, with some missing. The sample carries a few million clones, just over 90% recorded once. The CDR3 extends over 15 amino acids. Per the germline V gene, CDR1 is ENHRY and CDR2 is SYGVKD. J gave up 7 bases and V 0 bases, and 2 bases lay outside the gene matches. The specimen was naive CD4+ T cells sorted from blood. As for subset: CD45RA+ positively selected. The gene calls are TRBV10-3 and TRBJ1-4; 10 nucleotides line up with TRBD1. The receptor was derived from a man aged 18 to 35 in good health. The CDR3, as DNA: TGTGCCATCAGTGAGTCGGACAGGGGGATTGAAAAACTGTTTTTT. It encodes CAISESDRGIEKLFF.